This TCR beta chain was recorded in a study of immune characterization of retroperitoneal liposarcoma. CDR3 size: 17 residues. Trimming removed 5 bases at V and 1 base at J, with 21 bases between. The germline V gene encodes CDR1 SGHVS and CDR2 FNYEAQ. MiXCR, applied by TCRdb to the PCR reads, yields one record per CDR3 protein. Among about 3,000 distinct CDR3 sequences, around half were seen once, and the ten largest hold under 60%. This TCR came from a male donor with retroperitoneal liposarcoma. What was sequenced was tumor tissue. V usage is TRBV7-6 and J usage is TRBJ2-7; a weak D match, TRBD2 (6 bases). CDR3 coding DNA: TGTGCCAGCAGCCTGATCGGAGGGATAGGATCGTCCTACGAGCAGTACTTC. Translated, it gives CASSLIGGIGSSYEQYF.